Listed here are 5 T cell receptor beta chains from one sample, sequenced in a study of blood T cell repertoires in COVID-19. The assay was immunoSEQ multiplex PCR, and TCRdb's table has in-frame clones only and misses some. Among about 160,000 clones, about nine tenths were seen once, and the ten largest hold around 4%. The specimen was peripheral blood. Receptor source: a woman aged 60-75 years who had recovered from COVID-19.

The chain combines TRBV4-3 with TRBJ1-5; 9 bases are shared with TRBD1. The CDR3 is 16 amino acids. CDR1 LGHNA and CDR2 YSLEER come from the germline V gene. J was trimmed by 4 bases and V by 1 base; bases with no gene match: 5. The CDR3 loop reads CASSQGAGTGNQPQHF. In DNA form, the CDR3 reads TGCGCCAGCAGCCAAGGTGCCGGGACAGGGAATCAGCCCCAGCATTTT.

The chain links TRBV7-6 to TRBJ1-1, with D unresolved. Trimming shortened V by 5 bases and J by 5 bases, and 9 bases separated the two germline ends. The CDR3 is 12 residues long. Germline CDR1 SGHVS, CDR2 FNYEAQ. The CDR3 reads CASSNPGTEAFF. The CDR3 DNA follows: TGTGCCAGCAGCAACCCGGGTACTGAAGCTTTCTTT.

The chain links TRBV6-1 to TRBJ1-2, with D unclear. The CDR3 has 15 amino acids. The V end lost 2 bases, the J end lost 1 base, and 11 bases lay between the germline ends. Germline V gene sequence: CDR1 MNHNS, CDR2 SASEGT. This CDR3 reads CASSESTAGNYGYTF. In DNA, the CDR3 is TGTGCCAGCAGTGAATCAACAGCCGGTAACTATGGCTACACCTTC.

The J gene is TRBJ2-1, the V gene TRBV9, with D tentatively TRBD2 (7 bases). This CDR3 is built from 16 residues. Deletions cut 3 bases from V and 4 bases from J, with 17 bases between. Germline V lookup: CDR1 SGDLS, CDR2 YYNGEE. CDR3 sequence: CASSALHGGAYNEQFF. The CDR3 bases are TGTGCCAGCAGCGCACTACATGGGGGGGCATACAATGAGCAGTTCTTC.

The V gene is TRBV5-1, the J gene TRBJ1-1; TRBD1 aligns across 7 bases. The CDR3 extends over 16 amino acids. Losses at the gene ends were 1 base for V and 6 bases for J; bases not matched to a gene: 12. In germline, CDR1 is SGHRS, CDR2 YFSETQ. This CDR3 reads CASSLTTGVGNPEAFF. The DNA of the CDR3 is TGCGCCAGCAGCTTGACTACAGGGGTCGGAAACCCTGAAGCTTTCTTT.